The rows below give T cell receptor beta chains drawn from one sample of a study of blood T cell repertoires in COVID-19. Data came from immunoSEQ multiplex PCR; TCRdb stores just in-frame clones and leaves some out. The data show about 240,000 clones, with about four fifths seen just once and around 3.4% held by the top ten. Specimen: peripheral blood. The receptors were sampled from a woman under 30 with acute or convalescent COVID-19. Both conserved end residues are part of each CDR3. Fields, in order: V gene, D gene, J gene, clone size, CDR3 length, CDR3 protein, CDR3 DNA. A D gene is named only where the DNA matches it firmly. Not all rows give a size; the values are once, few, many and, for expanded clones, a class.

TRBV7-2	TRBD2	TRBJ2-3	once	17	CASSPYSSGRASDTQYF	TGTGCCAGCAGCCCGTACTCTAGCGGGAGGGCCTCAGATACGCAGTATTTT
TRBV10-1	-	TRBJ2-2	-	11	CAIPGTCELFF	TGCGCCATCCCCGGGACATGCGAGCTGTTTTTT
TRBV25-1	-	TRBJ1-2	-	12	CASSQGGYGYTF	TGTGCCAGCAGTCAAGGGGGCTATGGCTACACCTTC
TRBV5-8	-	TRBJ2-4	once	13	CASSFLAKNIQYF	TGTGCCAGCAGCTTCCTAGCCAAAAACATTCAGTACTTC
TRBV15	TRBD2	TRBJ2-1	-	15	CATQGPGLAYNEQFF	TGTGCCACTCAAGGGCCTGGACTAGCGTACAATGAGCAGTTCTTC
TRBV6-5	-	TRBJ2-6	-	15	CASSRAPSGANVLTF	TGTGCCAGCAGCCGCGCTCCGTCTGGGGCCAACGTCCTGACTTTC
TRBV30	TRBD2	TRBJ2-1	-	15	CAWSKAGAPSNEQFF	TGTGCCTGGAGTAAAGCGGGAGCCCCCTCCAATGAGCAGTTCTTC
TRBV23-1	TRBD1	TRBJ1-3	-	18	CASSLTPGQGASGNTIYF	TGCGCCAGCAGTCTTACTCCTGGACAGGGGGCGAGCGGAAACACCATATATTTT
TRBV25-1	-	TRBJ2-7	-	16	CASSRDWDSNPYEQYF	TGTGCCAGCAGTAGAGATTGGGACTCTAACCCCTACGAGCAGTACTTC
TRBV30	TRBD1	TRBJ1-5	-	14	CAWRTGTGNQPQHF	TGTGCCTGGCGAACCGGGACAGGGAATCAGCCCCAGCATTTT
TRBV6-2/TRBV6-3	TRBD2	TRBJ2-2	-	15	CASSWSGRGAGELFF	TGTGCCAGCAGTTGGAGCGGGAGGGGCGCCGGGGAGCTGTTTTTT
TRBV10-1	TRBD1	TRBJ2-3	many	14	CASSKQGAPDTQYF	TGCGCCAGCAGTAAACAGGGGGCCCCAGATACGCAGTATTTT
TRBV9	TRBD2	TRBJ2-3	-	15	CASSVDAGGTDTQYF	TGTGCCAGCAGCGTAGACGCGGGGGGCACAGATACGCAGTATTTT
TRBV5-1	-	TRBJ1-2	-	15	CASSLALGQPRGYTF	TGCGCCAGCAGCTTGGCCCTGGGGCAGCCAAGGGGCTACACCTTC
TRBV7-9	-	TRBJ1-2	-	15	CASSPRDPANYGYTF	TGTGCCAGCAGCCCCCGGGATCCGGCCAACTATGGCTACACCTTC
TRBV4-3	TRBD1	TRBJ2-7	once	14	CASSQAGTGHEQYF	TGCGCCAGCAGCCAAGCTGGGACAGGCCACGAGCAGTACTTC
TRBV28	-	TRBJ1-4	once	14	CASSFGGTNEKLFF	TGTGCCAGCAGTTTTGGGGGGACTAATGAAAAACTGTTTTTT
TRBV6-5	-	TRBJ1-6	few	15	CASSWARADNSPLHF	TGTGCCAGCAGTTGGGCAAGAGCGGATAATTCACCCCTCCACTTT
TRBV4-2	-	TRBJ1-4	-	13	CASSQPGAEKLFF	TGTGCCAGCAGCCAACCGGGAGCTGAAAAACTGTTTTTT
TRBV10-3	-	TRBJ1-2	-	15	CAISGGGGADYGYTF	TGTGCCATCAGTGGAGGGGGGGGCGCGGACTATGGCTACACCTTC
TRBV10-3	-	TRBJ1-1	once	16	CAISESMTGEYTEAFF	TGTGCCATCAGTGAGTCCATGACAGGAGAGTACACTGAAGCTTTCTTT
TRBV7-8	-	TRBJ1-4	few	14	CASSSPGNGEKLFF	TGTGCCAGCAGCAGTCCAGGAAATGGTGAAAAACTGTTTTTT
TRBV6-4	TRBD2	TRBJ2-1	-	15	CASSWTSGRYNEQFF	TGTGCCAGCAGTTGGACTAGCGGGAGATACAATGAGCAGTTCTTC
TRBV25-1	-	TRBJ2-3	once	13	CASRAEITDTQYF	TGTGCCAGCAGAGCGGAGATCACAGATACGCAGTATTTT
TRBV4-3	-	TRBJ1-3	-	16	CASSQDPPGSGNTIYF	TGCGCCAGCAGCCAAGATCCCCCAGGCTCGGGAAACACCATATATTTT
TRBV5-1	TRBD1	TRBJ2-3	-	18	CASSLEGQGLLGTDTQYF	TGCGCCAGCAGCTTGGAGGGACAGGGGCTTTTGGGCACAGATACGCAGTATTTT
TRBV7-9	TRBD2	TRBJ2-3	-	16	CASSSGTSGGTDTQYF	TGTGCCAGCAGCTCGGGGACTAGCGGGGGCACAGATACGCAGTATTTT
TRBV7-6	TRBD1	TRBJ2-2	-	16	CASSPTGGQAPGELFF	TGTGCCAGCAGCCCAACCGGGGGACAGGCGCCCGGGGAGCTGTTTTTT
TRBV27	TRBD1	TRBJ1-1	-	14	CASSPETGLTEAFF	TGTGCCAGCAGTCCCGAGACAGGGCTGACTGAAGCTTTCTTT
TRBV9	TRBD2	TRBJ2-1	-	18	CASSVEVLGLAGANEQFF	TGTGCCAGCAGCGTAGAGGTGTTAGGGCTAGCGGGTGCAAATGAGCAGTTCTTC
TRBV30	TRBD1	TRBJ1-6	few	15	CAWRNKGQGKPPLHF	TGTGCCTGGAGAAACAAAGGACAGGGTAAACCACCCCTCCACTTT
TRBV7-2	TRBD2	TRBJ2-5	few	15	CASSLRGAQSGGQYF	TGTGCCAGCAGCTTAAGGGGCGCACAGTCGGGGGGCCAGTACTTC
TRBV4-1	-	TRBJ1-3	-	19	CASSQDNLEDISSGNTIYF	TGCGCCAGCAGCCAAGATAATCTTGAGGACATAAGCTCTGGAAACACCATATATTTT
TRBV7-2	TRBD2	TRBJ2-7	-	15	CASSPVGSGTYEQYF	TGTGCCAGCAGCCCGGTCGGTAGCGGGACCTACGAGCAGTACTTC
TRBV3-1/TRBV3-2	TRBD1	TRBJ1-2	-	14	CASSLDRGVYGYTF	TGTGCCAGCAGCCTAGACAGGGGAGTCTATGGCTACACCTTC
TRBV5-4	TRBD2	TRBJ2-1	-	15	CASSEGGNPYNEQFF	TGTGCCAGCAGCGAGGGAGGGAATCCTTACAATGAGCAGTTCTTC
TRBV14	-	TRBJ1-1	few	15	CASSQGGLTGTEAFF	TGTGCCAGCAGCCAAGGGGGTTTGACAGGTACTGAAGCTTTCTTT